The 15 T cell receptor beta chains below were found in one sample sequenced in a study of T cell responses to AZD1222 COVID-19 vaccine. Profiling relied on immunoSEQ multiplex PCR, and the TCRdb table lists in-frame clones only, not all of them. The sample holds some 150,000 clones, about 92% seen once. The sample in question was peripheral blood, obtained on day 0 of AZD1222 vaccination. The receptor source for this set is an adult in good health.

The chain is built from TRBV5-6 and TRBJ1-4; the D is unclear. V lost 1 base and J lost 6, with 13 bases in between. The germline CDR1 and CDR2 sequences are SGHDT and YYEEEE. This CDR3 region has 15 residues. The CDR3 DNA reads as TGTGCCAGCAGCTTGAACTGGGCAGGAGATGAAAAACTGTTTTTT. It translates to CASSLNWAGDEKLFF. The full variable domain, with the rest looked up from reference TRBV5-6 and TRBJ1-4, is DAGVTQSPTHLIKTRGQQVTLRCSPKSGHDTVSWYQQALGQGPQFIFQYYEEEERQRGNFPDRFSGHQFPNYSSELNVNALLLGDSALYLCASSLNWAGDEKLFFGSGTQLSVL.

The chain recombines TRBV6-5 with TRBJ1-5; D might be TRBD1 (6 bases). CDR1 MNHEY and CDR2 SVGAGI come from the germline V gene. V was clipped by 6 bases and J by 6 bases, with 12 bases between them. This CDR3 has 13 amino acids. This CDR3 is CASRVGASQPQHF. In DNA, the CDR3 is TGTGCCAGCAGGGTGGGGGCTAGTCAGCCCCAGCATTTT.

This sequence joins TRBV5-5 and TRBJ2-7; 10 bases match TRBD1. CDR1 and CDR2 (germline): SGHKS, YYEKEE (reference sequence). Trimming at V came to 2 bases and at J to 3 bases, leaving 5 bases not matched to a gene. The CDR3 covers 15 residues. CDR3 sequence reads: CASSLRDRGIYEQYF. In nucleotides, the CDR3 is TGTGCCAGCAGCTTAAGGGACAGGGGAATCTACGAGCAGTACTTC.

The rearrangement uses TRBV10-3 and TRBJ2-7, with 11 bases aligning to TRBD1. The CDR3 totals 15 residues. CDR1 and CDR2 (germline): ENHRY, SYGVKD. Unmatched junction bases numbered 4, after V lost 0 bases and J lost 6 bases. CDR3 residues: CAISESSGQGVEQYF. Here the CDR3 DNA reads TGTGCCATCAGTGAGTCGTCGGGACAGGGGGTCGAGCAGTACTTC.

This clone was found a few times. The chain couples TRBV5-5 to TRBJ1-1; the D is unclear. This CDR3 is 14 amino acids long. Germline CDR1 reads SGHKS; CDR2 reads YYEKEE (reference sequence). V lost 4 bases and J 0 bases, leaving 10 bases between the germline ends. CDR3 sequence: CASSQRVVNTEAFF. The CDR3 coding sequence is TGTGCCAGCAGCCAACGGGTAGTGAACACTGAAGCTTTCTTT.

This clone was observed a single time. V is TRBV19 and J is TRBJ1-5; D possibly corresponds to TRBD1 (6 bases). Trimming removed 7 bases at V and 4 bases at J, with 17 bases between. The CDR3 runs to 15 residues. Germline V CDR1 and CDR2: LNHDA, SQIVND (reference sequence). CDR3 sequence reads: CASTPGGGRNQPQHF. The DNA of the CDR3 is TGTGCCAGTACCCCCGGAGGGGGAAGGAATCAGCCCCAGCATTTT.

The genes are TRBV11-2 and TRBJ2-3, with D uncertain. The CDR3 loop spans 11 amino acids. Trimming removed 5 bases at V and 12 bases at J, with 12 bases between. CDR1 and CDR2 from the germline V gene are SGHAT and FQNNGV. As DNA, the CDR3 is TGTGCCAGCAGCCTAAATCGACCCCAGTATTTT. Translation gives CASSLNRPQYF.

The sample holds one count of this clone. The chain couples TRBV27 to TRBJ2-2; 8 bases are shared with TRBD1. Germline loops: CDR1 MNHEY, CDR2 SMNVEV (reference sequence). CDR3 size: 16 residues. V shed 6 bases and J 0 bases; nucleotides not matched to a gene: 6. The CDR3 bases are TGTGCCAGCAGGAGGCCGGGACAGGCGAACACCGGGGAGCTGTTTTTT. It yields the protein CASRRPGQANTGELFF.

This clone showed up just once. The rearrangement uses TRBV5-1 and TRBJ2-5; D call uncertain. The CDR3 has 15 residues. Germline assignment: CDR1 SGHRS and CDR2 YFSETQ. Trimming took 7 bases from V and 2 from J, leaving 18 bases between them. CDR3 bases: TGCGCCAGCCAGCCGACCGGACGGATGCAAGAGACCCAGTACTTC. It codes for CASQPTGRMQETQYF.

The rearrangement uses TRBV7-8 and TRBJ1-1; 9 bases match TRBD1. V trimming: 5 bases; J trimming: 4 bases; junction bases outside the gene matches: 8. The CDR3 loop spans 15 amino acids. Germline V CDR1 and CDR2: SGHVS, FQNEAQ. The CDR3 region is CASSLGTGYSTEAFF. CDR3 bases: TGTGCCAGCAGCCTCGGGACAGGGTATAGCACTGAAGCTTTCTTT. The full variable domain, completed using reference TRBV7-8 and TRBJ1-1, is GAGVSQSPRYKVAKRGQDVALRCDPISGHVSLFWYQQALGQGPEFLTYFQNEAQLDKSGLPSDRFFAERPEGSVSTLKIQRTQQEDSAVYLCASSLGTGYSTEAFFGQGTRLTVV.

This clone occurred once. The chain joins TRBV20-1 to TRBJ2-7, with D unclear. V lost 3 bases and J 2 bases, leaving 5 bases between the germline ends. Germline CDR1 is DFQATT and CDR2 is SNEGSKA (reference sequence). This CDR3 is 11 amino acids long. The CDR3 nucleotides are TGCAGTGCTAGTAGGGCCTACGAGCAGTACTTC. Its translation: CSASRAYEQYF.

The chain's CDR3 is CASSLMGQGEGYTF. The CDR3 DNA reads TGTGCCAGCAGCTTAATGGGACAGGGGGAAGGCTACACCTTC. The rearrangement uses TRBV11-2 and TRBJ1-2, with 11 bases fitting TRBD1. This CDR3 region has 14 residues. V shed 2 bases, J shed 8 bases, and the junction held 4 bases outside the gene matches. CDR1 SGHAT and CDR2 FQNNGV come from the germline V gene.

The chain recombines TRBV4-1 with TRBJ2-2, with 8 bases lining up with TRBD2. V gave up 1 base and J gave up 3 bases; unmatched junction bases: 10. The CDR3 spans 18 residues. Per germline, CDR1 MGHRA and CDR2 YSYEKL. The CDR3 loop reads CASSQGRFSGADTGELFF. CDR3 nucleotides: TGCGCCAGCAGCCAAGGAAGGTTTAGCGGGGCGGACACCGGGGAGCTGTTTTTT.

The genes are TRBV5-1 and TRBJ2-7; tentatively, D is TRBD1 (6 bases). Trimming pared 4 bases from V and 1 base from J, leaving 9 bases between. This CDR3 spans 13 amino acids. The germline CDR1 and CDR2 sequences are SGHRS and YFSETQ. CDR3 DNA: TGCGCCAGCAGCCAGACAGGATCCTACGAGCAGTACTTC. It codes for CASSQTGSYEQYF.

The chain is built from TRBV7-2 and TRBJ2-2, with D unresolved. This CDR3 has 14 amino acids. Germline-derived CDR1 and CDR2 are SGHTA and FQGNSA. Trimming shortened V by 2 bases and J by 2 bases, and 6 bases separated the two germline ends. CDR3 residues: CASSLIPNTGELFF. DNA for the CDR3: TGTGCCAGCAGCTTAATACCAAACACCGGGGAGCTGTTTTTT.